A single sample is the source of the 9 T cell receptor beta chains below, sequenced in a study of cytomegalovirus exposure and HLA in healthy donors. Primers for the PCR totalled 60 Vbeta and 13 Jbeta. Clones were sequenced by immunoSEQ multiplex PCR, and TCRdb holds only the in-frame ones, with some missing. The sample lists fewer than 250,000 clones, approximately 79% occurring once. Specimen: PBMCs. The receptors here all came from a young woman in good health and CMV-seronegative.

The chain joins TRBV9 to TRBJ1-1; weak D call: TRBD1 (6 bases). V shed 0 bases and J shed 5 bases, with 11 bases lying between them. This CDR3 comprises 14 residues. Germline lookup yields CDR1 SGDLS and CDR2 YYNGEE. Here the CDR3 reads CASSVAGTTTEAFF. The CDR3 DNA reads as TGTGCCAGCAGCGTAGCCGGGACAACTACTGAAGCTTTCTTT.

CDR3 coding DNA: TGTGCCAGCAGCTTAGTCACAGAGACCTCCTACGAGCAGTACTTC. Translating gives CASSLVTETSYEQYF. This sequence joins TRBV11-2 and TRBJ2-7, with D unclear. This CDR3 has 15 residues. CDR1 is SGHAT, CDR2 FQNNGV, per germline. V lost 1 base to trimming and J lost 0 bases, with 10 bases between them. Full variable domain (missing parts from reference TRBV11-2 and TRBJ2-7): EAGVAQSPRYKIIEKRQSVAFWCNPISGHATLYWYQQILGQGPKLLIQFQNNGVVDDSQLPKDRFSAERLKGVDSTLKIQPAKLEDSAVYLCASSLVTETSYEQYFGPGTRLTVT.

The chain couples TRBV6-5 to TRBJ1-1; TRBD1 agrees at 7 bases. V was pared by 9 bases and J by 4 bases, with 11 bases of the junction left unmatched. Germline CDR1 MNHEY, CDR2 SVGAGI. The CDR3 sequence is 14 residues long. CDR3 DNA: TGTGCCAGTTGCGAGGGACAGTGGGGCACTGAAGCTTTCTTT. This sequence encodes CASCEGQWGTEAFF.

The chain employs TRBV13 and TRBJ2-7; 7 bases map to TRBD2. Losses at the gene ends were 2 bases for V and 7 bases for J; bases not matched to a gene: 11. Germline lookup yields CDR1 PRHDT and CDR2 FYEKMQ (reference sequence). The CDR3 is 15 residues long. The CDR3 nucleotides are TGTGCCAGCAGCTTAAGGATAGTGAGGGGAGGGGAGCAGTACTTC. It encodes CASSLRIVRGGEQYF.

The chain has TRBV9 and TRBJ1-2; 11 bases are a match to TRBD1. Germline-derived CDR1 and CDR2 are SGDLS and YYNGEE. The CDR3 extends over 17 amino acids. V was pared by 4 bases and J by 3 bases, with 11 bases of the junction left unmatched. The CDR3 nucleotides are TGTGCCAGCAGCATTCGAACGGACAGGGGGCTAGACTATGGCTACACCTTC. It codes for CASSIRTDRGLDYGYTF.

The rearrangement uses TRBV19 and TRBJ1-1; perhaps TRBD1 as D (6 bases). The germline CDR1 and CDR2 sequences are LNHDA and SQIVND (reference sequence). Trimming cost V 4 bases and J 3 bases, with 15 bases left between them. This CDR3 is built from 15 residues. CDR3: CASSNFGRGYTEAFF. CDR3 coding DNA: TGTGCCAGTAGTAACTTCGGCAGGGGATACACTGAAGCTTTCTTT. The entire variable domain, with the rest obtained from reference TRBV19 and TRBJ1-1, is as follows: DGGITQSPKYLFRKEGQNVTLSCEQNLNHDAMYWYRQDPGQGLRLIYYSQIVNDFQKGDIAEGYSVSREKKESFPLTVTSAQKNPTAFYLCASSNFGRGYTEAFFGQGTRLTVV.

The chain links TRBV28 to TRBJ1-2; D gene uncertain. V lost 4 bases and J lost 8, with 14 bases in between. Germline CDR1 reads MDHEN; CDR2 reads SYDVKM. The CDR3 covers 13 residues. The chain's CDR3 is CASSSRQDGGYTF. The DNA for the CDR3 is TGTGCCAGCAGTTCACGCCAAGACGGGGGCTACACCTTC.

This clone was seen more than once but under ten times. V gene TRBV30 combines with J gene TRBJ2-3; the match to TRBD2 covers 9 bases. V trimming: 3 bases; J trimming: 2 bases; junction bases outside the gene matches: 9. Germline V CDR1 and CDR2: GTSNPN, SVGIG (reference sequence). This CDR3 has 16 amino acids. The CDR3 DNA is TGTGCCTGGAGCCGAACTCTAGCGGGACACACAGATACGCAGTATTTT. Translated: CAWSRTLAGHTDTQYF.

CDR3 residues: CASSPSRGRPQTNEKLFF. The DNA of the CDR3 is TGTGCCAGCAGTCCGTCGAGGGGGCGCCCCCAAACTAATGAAAAACTGTTTTTT. The chain is built from TRBV28 and TRBJ1-4, with TRBD1 matching 7 bases. Germline assignment: CDR1 MDHEN and CDR2 SYDVKM. The CDR3 extends over 18 amino acids. V lost 5 bases, J lost 1 base, and 13 bases stayed unmatched.